Following are 15 T cell receptor beta chains from one sample sequenced in a study of cytomegalovirus exposure and HLA in healthy donors. PCR involved 60 Vbeta and 13 Jbeta primers. Only in-frame clones appear in the TCRdb table, and some are missing; sequencing was by immunoSEQ multiplex PCR. Of tens of thousands of clones listed, 80% were seen once; the top ten hold roughly 6%. What was sequenced was PBMCs. The receptors come from a male donor in good health and CMV-seronegative.

The chain joins TRBV28 to TRBJ2-7; 7 bases are a match to TRBD2. Trimming at V came to 2 bases and at J to 5 bases, leaving 12 bases not matched to a gene. Germline CDR1 is MDHEN and CDR2 is SYDVKM. The CDR3 contains 16 residues. Written as DNA, the CDR3 is TGTGCCAGCAGTTTAGACAGTTACTCCCGGGGGGACGAGCAGTACTTC. This encodes CASSLDSYSRGDEQYF.

The genes are TRBV6-1 and TRBJ1-2, with 7 bases fitting TRBD1. CDR1 is MNHNS and CDR2 is SASEGT in the germline V gene. The CDR3 contains 15 residues. The V and J ends lost 5 bases and 0 bases, in that order; junction bases with no gene match: 6. The CDR3 sequence: CASSKQGLANYGYTF. The CDR3 region has the DNA TGTGCCAGCAGTAAACAGGGGTTAGCTAACTATGGCTACACCTTC.

The chain uses TRBV5-1 and TRBJ1-2, with D unresolved. The CDR3 runs to 13 residues. V lost 4 bases and J 6 bases, leaving 13 bases between the germline ends. Per germline, CDR1 SGHRS and CDR2 YFSETQ. The DNA for the CDR3 is TGCGCCAGCAGCCGAGGGCCAGAGGATGGCTACACCTTC. Amino acids: CASSRGPEDGYTF.

The chain uses TRBV5-4 and TRBJ2-1, with 10 positions matching TRBD2. The CDR3 consists of 17 residues. J lost 1 base, V lost 1 base, and 5 bases had no gene match. The germline CDR1 and CDR2 sequences are SGHNT and YYREEE (reference sequence). The CDR3 loop is CASSLLPSGSSYNEQFF. The CDR3 DNA sequence: TGTGCCAGCAGCTTGCTGCCTAGCGGGAGTTCCTACAATGAGCAGTTCTTC.

This chain links TRBV28 with TRBJ1-6; 8 positions agree with TRBD1. The V segment lost 5 bases and the J segment 15 bases; nucleotides outside the gene matches: 0. Germline assignment: CDR1 MDHEN and CDR2 SYDVKM. The CDR3 length is 10 residues. This CDR3 is CASSGTGLHF. CDR3 DNA: TGTGCCAGCAGTGGGACAGGCCTCCACTTT.

This sequence joins TRBV7-3 and TRBJ2-1; 7 bases fit TRBD2. Losses at the gene ends were 2 bases for V and 2 bases for J; bases not matched to a gene: 3. The CDR3 sequence is 15 residues long. Germline CDR1 and CDR2: SGHTA and FQGTGA. The CDR3 DNA is TGTGCCAGCAGCTTAGAAGCGGGGCCCTACAATGAGCAGTTCTTC. Residues: CASSLEAGPYNEQFF.

The chain combines TRBV7-7 with TRBJ2-5; D assignment may be TRBD1 or TRBD2 (6 bases each). CDR3 size: 13 residues. The germline CDR1 and CDR2 sequences are SSHAT and FNYEAQ (reference sequence). In nucleotides, the CDR3 is TGTGCTAGCGGCACAGGGAAGGGGGAGACCCAGTACTTC. Amino acids: CASGTGKGETQYF.

The gene calls are TRBV5-4 and TRBJ1-2; D perhaps matches TRBD1 (6 bases). V shed 1 base and J shed 3 bases, with 10 bases lying between them. CDR1 SGHNT and CDR2 YYREEE come from the germline V gene (reference sequence). The CDR3 is 14 residues long. For the CDR3, the DNA is TGTGCCAGCAGCTTGCCGGACAGAGACTATGGCTACACCTTC. This sequence encodes CASSLPDRDYGYTF.

The chain employs TRBV18 and TRBJ1-2; 7 positions agree with TRBD1. Per the germline V gene, CDR1 is KGHSH and CDR2 is LQKENI. The CDR3 has 17 residues. V lost 3 bases and J lost 4; bases outside the gene matches: 14. The CDR3 coding sequence is TGTGCCAGCTCACCCGGAACTACAGGGGACTGGGGCTATGGCTACACCTTC. It is translated as CASSPGTTGDWGYGYTF.

The chain uses TRBV30 and TRBJ1-2; a possible D gene is TRBD1 (5 bases). Germline-derived CDR1 and CDR2 are GTSNPN and SVGIG (reference sequence). This CDR3 is 12 amino acids long. V lost 4 bases and J 5 bases, leaving 11 bases between the germline ends. CDR3 sequence: CAWTGNFYGYTF. The CDR3 DNA is TGTGCCTGGACAGGGAACTTTTATGGCTACACCTTC.

This clone was observed a handful of times. The rearrangement uses TRBV6-1 and TRBJ1-4, with a possible D match to TRBD1 (5 bases). CDR3 length: 14 residues. Per germline, CDR1 MNHNS and CDR2 SASEGT. The V end was cut by 10 bases, the J end by 7 bases, with 19 bases between. The CDR3 protein is CATRPAGLSEKLFF. The CDR3 DNA follows: TGTGCCACCAGACCCGCAGGGTTATCTGAAAAACTGTTTTTT.

V usage is TRBV2 and J usage is TRBJ2-7, with 10 bases identical to TRBD2. Germline assignment: CDR1 SNHLY and CDR2 FYNNEI. This CDR3 has 14 residues. Trimming took 8 bases from V and 0 from J; bases not matched to a gene: 4. The CDR3 DNA is TGTGCCAGCGGGACTAGCGCGAGCTCCTACGAGCAGTACTTC. Amino acid sequence: CASGTSASSYEQYF.

The chain carries TRBV30 and TRBJ1-2; no clear D gene. This CDR3 is 13 amino acids long. Germline V gene sequence: CDR1 GTSNPN, CDR2 SVGIG (reference sequence). With 4 bases removed from V and 4 bases from J, the gap between germline ends came to 13 bases. Written as DNA, the CDR3 is TGTGCCTGGAACCCCGGGAGGCCCTATGGCTACACCTTC. Encoded protein: CAWNPGRPYGYTF.

V gene TRBV29-1 combines with J gene TRBJ2-3, with D possibly being TRBD2 (5 bases). This CDR3 comprises 11 residues. Trimming took off 6 bases at V and 5 bases at J, with 9 bases between the two ends. Per germline, CDR1 SQVTM and CDR2 ANQGSEA. The CDR3: CSVGRGDTQYF. The CDR3 DNA reads TGCAGCGTCGGACGGGGAGATACGCAGTATTTT.

The chain recombines TRBV5-1 with TRBJ2-2; 9 positions match TRBD1. The CDR3 sequence is 15 residues long. Germline V gene lookup returns CDR1 SGHRS and CDR2 YFSETQ. V shed 3 bases and J 6 bases; nucleotides not matched to a gene: 6. This chain's CDR3 is CASSWGQGWAGELFF. The DNA of the CDR3 is TGCGCCAGCAGCTGGGGACAGGGCTGGGCCGGGGAGCTGTTTTTT.